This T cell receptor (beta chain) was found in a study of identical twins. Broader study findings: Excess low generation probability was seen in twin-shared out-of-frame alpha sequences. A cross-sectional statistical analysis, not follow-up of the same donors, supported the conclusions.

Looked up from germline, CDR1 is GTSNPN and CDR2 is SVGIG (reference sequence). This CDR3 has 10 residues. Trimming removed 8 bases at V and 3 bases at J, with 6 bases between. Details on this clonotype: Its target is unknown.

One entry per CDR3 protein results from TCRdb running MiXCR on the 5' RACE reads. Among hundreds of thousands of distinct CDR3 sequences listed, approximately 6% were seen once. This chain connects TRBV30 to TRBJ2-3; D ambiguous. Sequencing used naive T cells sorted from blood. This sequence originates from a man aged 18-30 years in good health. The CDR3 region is CAGTTDTQYF. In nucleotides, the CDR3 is TGTGCCGGAACGACAGATACGCAGTATTTT. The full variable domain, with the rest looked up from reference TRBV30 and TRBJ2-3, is SQTIHQWPATLVQPVGSPLSLECTVEGTSNPNLYWYRQAAGRGLQLLFYSVGIGQISSEVPQNLSASRPQDRQFILSSKKLLLSDSGFYLCAGTTDTQYFGPGTRLTVL.